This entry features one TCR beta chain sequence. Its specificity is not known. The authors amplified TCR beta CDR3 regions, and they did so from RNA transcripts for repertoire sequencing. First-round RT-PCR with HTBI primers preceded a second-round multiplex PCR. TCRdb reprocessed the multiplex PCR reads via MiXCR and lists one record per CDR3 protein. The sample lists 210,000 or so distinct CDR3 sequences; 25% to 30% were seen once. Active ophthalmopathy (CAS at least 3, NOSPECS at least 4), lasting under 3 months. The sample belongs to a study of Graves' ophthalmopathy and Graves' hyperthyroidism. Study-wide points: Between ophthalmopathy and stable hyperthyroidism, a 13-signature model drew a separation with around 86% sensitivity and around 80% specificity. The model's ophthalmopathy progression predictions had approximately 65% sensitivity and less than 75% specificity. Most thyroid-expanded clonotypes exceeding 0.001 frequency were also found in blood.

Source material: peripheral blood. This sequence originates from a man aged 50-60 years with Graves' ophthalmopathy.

CDR3 nucleotide sequence: TGTGCCATCAAGGAGGGGGGGGACGAGCAGTACTTC. This codes for CAIKEGGDEQYF. This chain connects TRBV6-1 to TRBJ2-7; TRBD2 is a possible D gene (7 bases). This CDR3 has 12 residues. V was cut by 10 bases and J by 5 bases, with 15 bases left in between. Germline V lookup: CDR1 MNHNS, CDR2 SASEGT.